This passage covers 15 T cell receptor beta chains from one sample sequenced in a study of shared clonotypes between healthy human individuals. Sequencing was performed with immunoSEQ multiplex PCR; in TCRdb, only in-frame clones are kept and a portion is missing. Found here are about 1.5 million clones, 95% to 99% of them singletons; the top ten hold less than 0.55%. The sequenced sample consisted of naive CD4+ T cells sorted from blood. The subset is: CD45RA+ positively selected. The receptors stem from a man between 25 and 39 years old in good health.

This chain uses TRBV7-9 with TRBJ2-3, with 8 nucleotides matching TRBD2. CDR3 length: 16 amino acids. Trimming at V came to 10 bases and at J to 6 bases, leaving 18 bases not matched to a gene. Germline CDR1 SEHNR, CDR2 FQNEAQ (reference sequence). In nucleotides, the CDR3 is TGTGCCACGATACGCTATAGCGGGACCGGGGAGGATACGCAGTATTTT. Amino acid sequence: CATIRYSGTGEDTQYF.

This clone was counted once. J is TRBJ1-2 and V is TRBV2; no reliable D call. The V end lost 8 bases, the J end lost 4 bases, and 11 bases lay between the germline ends. This CDR3 has 12 amino acids. CDR1 is SNHLY, CDR2 FYNNEI, per germline. CDR3 loop: CASQDIPYGYTF. Written as DNA, the CDR3 is TGTGCCAGCCAAGACATCCCCTATGGCTACACCTTC.

The rearrangement uses TRBV9 and TRBJ2-1, with 13 bases fitting TRBD2. The germline V gene encodes CDR1 SGDLS and CDR2 YYNGEE. The trim removed 3 bases at V and 7 bases at J, leaving 4 bases unmatched. The CDR3 covers 15 residues. The CDR3 DNA sequence: TGTGCCAGCAGCGGAGGACTAGCGGGGGAGAATGAGCAGTTCTTC. Amino acid sequence: CASSGGLAGENEQFF. The full variable domain, rest sourced from reference TRBV9 and TRBJ2-1, is DSGVTQTPKHLITATGQRVTLRCSPRSGDLSVYWYQQSLDQGLQFLIQYYNGEERAKGNILERFSAQQFPDLHSELNLSSLELGDSALYFCASSGGLAGENEQFFGPGTRLTVL.

This chain uses TRBV28 with TRBJ2-5; D might be TRBD1 (6 bases). CDR1 and CDR2 (germline): MDHEN, SYDVKM. V lost 4 bases and J 3 bases, leaving 18 bases between the germline ends. The CDR3 consists of 16 residues. The CDR3 DNA reads TGTGCCAGCAGTTCTCAACAGGGCTCCCGAGAAGAGACCCAGTACTTC. Translating it yields CASSSQQGSREETQYF.

The chain has TRBV27 and TRBJ2-7, with D unresolved. The CDR3 extends over 14 amino acids. Germline-derived CDR1 and CDR2 are MNHEY and SMNVEV (reference sequence). The V gene lost 1 base and the J gene lost 2 bases, with 9 bases spanning the gap. The CDR3 nucleotides are TGTGCCAGCAGTTTATTGTCACATACCTACGAGCAGTACTTC. Residues: CASSLLSHTYEQYF.

This clone was found once. The rearrangement links TRBV28 to TRBJ2-1; TRBD2 agrees at 15 bases. This CDR3 is 18 amino acids long. Germline CDR1 reads MDHEN; CDR2 reads SYDVKM. V was clipped by 3 bases and J by 3 bases; unmatched bases: 6. The CDR3: CASSFSGTSGRRYNEQFF. CDR3 nucleotide sequence: TGTGCCAGCAGTTTCTCTGGGACTAGCGGGAGGCGCTACAATGAGCAGTTCTTC.

The chain recombines TRBV2 with TRBJ2-7; 8 nucleotides align to TRBD2. CDR1 and CDR2 from the germline V gene are SNHLY and FYNNEI. This CDR3 comprises 14 residues. V gave up 11 bases and J gave up 9 bases; unmatched junction bases: 18. CDR3 in DNA: TGTGCCGCAACCCAGGGACTAGATAATTCAGGGCAGTACTTC. Amino acid sequence: CAATQGLDNSGQYF.

The rearrangement joins TRBV25-1 to TRBJ1-2; D perhaps matches TRBD1 (5 bases). Germline CDR1 MGHDK, CDR2 SYGVNS. Trimming stripped 3 bases from V and 7 bases from J, with 18 bases between. The CDR3 spans 15 residues. The DNA of the CDR3 is TGTGCCAGCAGTGATTCTGGGCAGGGAGAGAGTGGCTACACCTTC. This sequence encodes CASSDSGQGESGYTF.

This chain links TRBV28 with TRBJ2-1, with 7 bases identical to TRBD2. Germline V gives CDR1 MDHEN, CDR2 SYDVKM. The CDR3 contains 11 residues. V gave up 5 bases and J gave up 9 bases; unmatched junction bases: 1. The CDR3 spells CASSGGVEQFF. In DNA form, the CDR3 reads TGTGCCAGCAGTGGGGGGGTTGAGCAGTTCTTC. Full variable domain (remainder filled in from reference TRBV28 and TRBJ2-1): DVKVTQSSRYLVKRTGEKVFLECVQDMDHENMFWYRQDPGLGLRLIYFSYDVKMKEKGDIPEGYSVSREKKERFSLILESASTNQTSMYLCASSGGVEQFFGPGTRLTVL.

The genes are TRBV29-1 and TRBJ2-2, with 11 positions matching TRBD1. Germline CDR1 and CDR2: SQVTM and ANQGSEA. There are 14 residues in the CDR3. Losses at the gene ends were 7 bases for V and 5 bases for J; bases not matched to a gene: 6. CDR3 DNA sequence: TGCAGCGCCGGGACAGGGGGACCGACCGGGGAGCTGTTTTTT. Translated, it gives CSAGTGGPTGELFF.

The chain carries TRBV5-1 and TRBJ2-5; D unresolved. V was cut by 3 bases and J by 1 base, with 10 bases left in between. Germline V gene data show CDR1 as SGHRS and CDR2 as YFSETQ. The CDR3 runs to 14 residues. This CDR3 is CASSSVLFQETQYF. The CDR3 DNA sequence: TGCGCCAGCAGCTCGGTGCTGTTCCAAGAGACCCAGTACTTC. Based on the CDR3 plus reference TRBV5-1 and TRBJ2-5, the full variable domain is KAGVTQTPRYLIKTRGQQVTLSCSPISGHRSVSWYQQTPGQGLQFLFEYFSETQRNKGNFPGRFSGRQFSNSRSEMNVSTLELGDSALYLCASSSVLFQETQYFGPGTRLLVL.

The chain employs TRBV7-2 and TRBJ2-5, with TRBD1 identical over 8 bases. The CDR3 is 13 residues long. CDR1 and CDR2 (germline): SGHTA, FQGNSA. Trimming cost V 5 bases and J 3 bases; bases outside gene matches: 2. As DNA, the CDR3 is TGTGCCAGCAGCATGGGACAGGAAGAGACCCAGTACTTC. Protein sequence: CASSMGQEETQYF.

This clone appeared once. The sample contains more than one DNA sequence encoding this CDR3. The V and J genes are TRBV9 and TRBJ2-3; either TRBD1 or TRBD2 may supply D (5 bases each). CDR3 size: 15 residues. Trimming removed 0 bases from V and 0 bases from J, with 8 bases in between. Germline loops: CDR1 SGDLS, CDR2 YYNGEE. DNA for the CDR3: TGTGCCAGCAGCGTAGTGGGGACGAGCACAGATACGCAGTATTTT. Translated: CASSVVGTSTDTQYF.

The chain links TRBV28 to TRBJ2-7; D possibly corresponds to TRBD2 (6 bases). CDR1 is MDHEN and CDR2 is SYDVKM in the germline V gene. There are 14 residues in the CDR3. The V end was cut by 5 bases, the J end by 5 bases, with 16 bases between. The CDR3 nucleotides are TGTGCCAGCAGTGCCCTAGGAGGAGGGAACGAGCAGTACTTC. As protein: CASSALGGGNEQYF.

V usage is TRBV9 and J usage is TRBJ2-5; no clear D gene. V gave up 5 bases and J gave up 10 bases, with 27 bases separating them. Germline loops: CDR1 SGDLS, CDR2 YYNGEE. This CDR3 region has 16 residues. The CDR3 is CASSTQLTTGPSSQYF. Written as DNA, the CDR3 is TGTGCCAGCAGTACCCAGCTCACAACCGGGCCCTCGAGCCAGTACTTC.